Sequencing of this T cell receptor (beta chain) was carried out in a study of CD8+ T cells in alopecia areata. The CDR3 is 16 amino acids. Germline CDR1 and CDR2: SGHTA and FQGNSA. V lost 1 base and J lost 3, with 10 bases in between. Treatment of the sample: oral pan-JAK inhibitor, 5-10 mg twice daily. The investigators collected lesional scalp punch biopsies and peripheral blood from alopecia areata patients. Investigators isolated RNA and reverse transcribed it into cDNA to act as the sequencing template. Method: immunoSEQ multiplex PCR; TCRdb's copy keeps in-frame clones and lacks some. Of roughly 200,000 clones listed, roughly three fifths were seen once; the top ten hold over 3%.

The sample here was CD4+ T cells sorted from blood, taken at week 4, from a patient treated with tofacitinib. The chain employs TRBV7-2 and TRBJ1-6; tentatively, D is TRBD1 (5 bases). The TCR sequence derives from a human donor with alopecia areata. The CDR3: CASSLDSRVYNSPLHF. The CDR3 region has the DNA TGTGCCAGCAGCTTAGATTCCAGGGTCTATAATTCACCCCTCCACTTT. Filled out from reference TRBV7-2 and TRBJ1-6, the complete variable domain reads GAGVSQSPSNKVTEKGKDVELRCDPISGHTALYWYRQSLGQGLEFLIYFQGNSAPDKSGLPSDRFSAERTGGSVSTLTIQRTQQEDSAVYLCASSLDSRVYNSPLHFGNGTRLTVT.